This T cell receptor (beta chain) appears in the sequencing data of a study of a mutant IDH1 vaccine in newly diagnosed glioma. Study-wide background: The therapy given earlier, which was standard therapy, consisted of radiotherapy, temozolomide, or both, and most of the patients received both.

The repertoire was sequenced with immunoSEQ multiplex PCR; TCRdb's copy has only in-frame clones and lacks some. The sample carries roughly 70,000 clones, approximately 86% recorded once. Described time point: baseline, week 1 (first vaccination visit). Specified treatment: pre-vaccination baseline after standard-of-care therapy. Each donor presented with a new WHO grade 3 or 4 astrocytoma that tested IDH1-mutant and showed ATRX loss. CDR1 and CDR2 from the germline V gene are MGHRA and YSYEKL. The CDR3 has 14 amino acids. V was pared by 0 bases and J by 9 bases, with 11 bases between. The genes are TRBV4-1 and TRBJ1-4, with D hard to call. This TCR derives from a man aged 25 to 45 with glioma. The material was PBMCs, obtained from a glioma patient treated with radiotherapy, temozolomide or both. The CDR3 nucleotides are TGCGCCAGCAGCCAAGAATCCGGGTGGAAAAAACTGTTTTTT. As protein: CASSQESGWKKLFF.